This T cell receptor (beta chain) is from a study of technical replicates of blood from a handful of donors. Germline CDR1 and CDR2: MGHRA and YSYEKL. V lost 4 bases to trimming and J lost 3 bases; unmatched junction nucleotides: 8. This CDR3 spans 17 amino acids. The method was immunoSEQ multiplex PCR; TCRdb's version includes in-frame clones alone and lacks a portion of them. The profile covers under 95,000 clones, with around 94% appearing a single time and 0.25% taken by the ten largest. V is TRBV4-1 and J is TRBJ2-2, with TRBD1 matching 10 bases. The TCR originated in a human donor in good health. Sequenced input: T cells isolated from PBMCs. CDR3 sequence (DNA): TGCGCCAGCAGCCGCATACCCGGGACAGGGGACACCGGGGAGCTGTTTTTT. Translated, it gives CASSRIPGTGDTGELFF.